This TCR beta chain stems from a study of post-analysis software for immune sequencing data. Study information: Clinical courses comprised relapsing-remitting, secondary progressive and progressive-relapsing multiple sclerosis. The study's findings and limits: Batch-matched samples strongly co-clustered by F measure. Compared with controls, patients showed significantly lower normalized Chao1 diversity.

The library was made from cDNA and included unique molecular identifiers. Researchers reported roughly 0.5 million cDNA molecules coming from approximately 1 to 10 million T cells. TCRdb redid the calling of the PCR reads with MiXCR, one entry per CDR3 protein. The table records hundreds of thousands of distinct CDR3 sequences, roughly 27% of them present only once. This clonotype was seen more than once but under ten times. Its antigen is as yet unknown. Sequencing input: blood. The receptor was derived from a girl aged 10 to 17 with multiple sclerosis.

The CDR3 nucleotides read TGTGCCAGCAGTTTCCCCCGGGCGGGGGCGGCAGATACGCAGTATTTT. Protein product: CASSFPRAGAADTQYF. The chain recombines TRBV6-5 with TRBJ2-3, with D maybe TRBD2 (7 bases). Looked up from germline, CDR1 is MNHEY and CDR2 is SVGAGI. The V and J ends lost 4 bases and 4 bases respectively, with 18 bases between them. The CDR3 has 16 residues.